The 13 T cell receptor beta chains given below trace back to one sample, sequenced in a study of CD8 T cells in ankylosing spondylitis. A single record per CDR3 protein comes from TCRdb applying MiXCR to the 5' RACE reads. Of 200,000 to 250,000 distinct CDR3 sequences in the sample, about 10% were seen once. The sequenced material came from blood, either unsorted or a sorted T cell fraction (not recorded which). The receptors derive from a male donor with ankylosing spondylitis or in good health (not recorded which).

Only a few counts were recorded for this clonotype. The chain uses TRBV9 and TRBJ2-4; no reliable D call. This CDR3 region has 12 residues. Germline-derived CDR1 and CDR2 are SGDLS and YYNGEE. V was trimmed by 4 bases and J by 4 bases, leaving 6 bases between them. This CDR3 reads CASSSPKNIQYF. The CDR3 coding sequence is TGTGCCAGCAGCTCGCCAAAAAACATTCAGTACTTC.

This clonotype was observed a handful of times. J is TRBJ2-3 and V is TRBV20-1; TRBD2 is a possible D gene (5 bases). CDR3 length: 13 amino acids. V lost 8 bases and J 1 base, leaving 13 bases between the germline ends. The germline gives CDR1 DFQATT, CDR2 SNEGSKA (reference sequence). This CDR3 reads CSRDWERTDTQYF. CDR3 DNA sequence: TGCAGTAGAGACTGGGAGCGCACAGATACGCAGTATTTT.

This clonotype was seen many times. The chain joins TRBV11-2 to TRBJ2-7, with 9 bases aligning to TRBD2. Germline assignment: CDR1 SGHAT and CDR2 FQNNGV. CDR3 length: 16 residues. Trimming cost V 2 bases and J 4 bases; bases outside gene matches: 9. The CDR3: CASSLWRGSGGYEQYF. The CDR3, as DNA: TGTGCCAGCAGCTTATGGCGGGGTAGCGGGGGATACGAGCAGTACTTC.

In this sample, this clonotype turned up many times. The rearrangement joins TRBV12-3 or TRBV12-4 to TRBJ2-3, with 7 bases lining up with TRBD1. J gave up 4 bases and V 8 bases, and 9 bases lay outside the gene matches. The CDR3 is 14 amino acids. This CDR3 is CASAPRQGADTQYF. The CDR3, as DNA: TGTGCCAGCGCCCCACGGCAGGGGGCAGATACGCAGTATTTT.

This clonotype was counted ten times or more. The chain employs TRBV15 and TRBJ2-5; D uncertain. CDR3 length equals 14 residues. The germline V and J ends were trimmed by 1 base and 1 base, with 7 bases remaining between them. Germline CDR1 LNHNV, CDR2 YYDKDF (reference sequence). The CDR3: CATSRGRPQETQYF. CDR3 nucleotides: TGTGCCACCAGCAGAGGACGGCCCCAAGAGACCCAGTACTTC.

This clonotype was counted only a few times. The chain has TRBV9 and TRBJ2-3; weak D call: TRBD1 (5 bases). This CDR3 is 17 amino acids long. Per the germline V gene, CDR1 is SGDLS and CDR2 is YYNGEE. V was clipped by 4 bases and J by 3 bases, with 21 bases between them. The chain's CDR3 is CASSPGQRRYQTDTQYF. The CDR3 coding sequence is TGTGCCAGCAGCCCTGGACAACGAAGGTACCAGACAGATACGCAGTATTTT.

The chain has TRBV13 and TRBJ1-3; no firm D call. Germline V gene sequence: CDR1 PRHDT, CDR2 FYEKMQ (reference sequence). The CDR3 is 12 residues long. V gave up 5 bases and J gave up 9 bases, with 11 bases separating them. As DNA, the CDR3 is TGTGCCAGCAGCATGACCGGACGCACCATATATTTT. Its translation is CASSMTGRTIYF.

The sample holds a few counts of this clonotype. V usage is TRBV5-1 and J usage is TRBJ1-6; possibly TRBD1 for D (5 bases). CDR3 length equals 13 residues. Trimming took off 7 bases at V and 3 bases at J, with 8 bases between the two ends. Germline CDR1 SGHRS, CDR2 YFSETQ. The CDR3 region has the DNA TGCGCCAGCCGGGACGACTATAATTCACCCCTCCACTTT. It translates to CASRDDYNSPLHF.

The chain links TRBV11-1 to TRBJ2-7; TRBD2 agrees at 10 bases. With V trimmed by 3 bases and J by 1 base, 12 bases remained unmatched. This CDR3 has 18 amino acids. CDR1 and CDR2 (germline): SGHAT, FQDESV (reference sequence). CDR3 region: CASSFFGTSDLSSYEQYF. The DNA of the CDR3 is TGTGCCAGCAGCTTTTTCGGGACTAGCGATTTAAGTTCCTACGAGCAGTACTTC. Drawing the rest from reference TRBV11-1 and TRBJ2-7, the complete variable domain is EAEVAQSPRYKITEKSQAVAFWCDPISGHATLYWYRQILGQGPELLVQFQDESVVDDSQLPKDRFSAERLKGVDSTLKIQPAELGDSAMYLCASSFFGTSDLSSYEQYFGPGTRLTVT.

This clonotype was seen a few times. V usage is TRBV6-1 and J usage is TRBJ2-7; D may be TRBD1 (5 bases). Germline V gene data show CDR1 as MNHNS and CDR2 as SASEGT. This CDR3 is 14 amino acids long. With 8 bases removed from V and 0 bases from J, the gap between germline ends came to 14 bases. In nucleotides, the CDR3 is TGTGCCAGCTTTGGGGCGTTCGACTCCTACGAGCAGTACTTC. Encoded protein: CASFGAFDSYEQYF.

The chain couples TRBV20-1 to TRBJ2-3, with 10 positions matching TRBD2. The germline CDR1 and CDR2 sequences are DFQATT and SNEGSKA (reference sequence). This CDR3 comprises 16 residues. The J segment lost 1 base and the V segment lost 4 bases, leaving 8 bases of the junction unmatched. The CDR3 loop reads CSATASGGRGTDTQYF. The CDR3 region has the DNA TGCAGTGCTACGGCTAGCGGGGGCCGGGGCACAGATACGCAGTATTTT.

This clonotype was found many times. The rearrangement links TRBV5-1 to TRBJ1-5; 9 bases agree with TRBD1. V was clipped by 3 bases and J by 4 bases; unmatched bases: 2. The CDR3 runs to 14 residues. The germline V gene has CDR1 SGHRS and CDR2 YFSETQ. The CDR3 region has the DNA TGCGCCAGCAGCTCTGGGACAGGGAATCAGCCCCAGCATTTT. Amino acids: CASSSGTGNQPQHF.

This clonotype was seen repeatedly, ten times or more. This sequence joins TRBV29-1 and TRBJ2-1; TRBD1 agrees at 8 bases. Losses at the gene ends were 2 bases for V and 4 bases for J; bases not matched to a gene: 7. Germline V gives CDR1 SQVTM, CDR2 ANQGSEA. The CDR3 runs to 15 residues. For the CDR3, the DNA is TGCAGCGTTGAACTAGGGACAGGTAGATACAATGAGCAGTTCTTC. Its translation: CSVELGTGRYNEQFF.